This is a list of T cell receptor beta chains from one sample in a study of control samples from healthy donors and cancer patients. Profiling relied on immunoSEQ multiplex PCR, and the TCRdb table lists in-frame clones only, not all of them. Altogether approximately 220,000 clones are present, around 94% being singletons, with the ten largest covering over 1.2%. Sequenced material: blood. The receptors stem from a man in his forties or fifties in good health. The CDR3 runs from the conserved cysteine through the conserved F or W. A D gene is named only where the DNA matches it firmly. Size is omitted from some rows. Given values are once, few, many or a class for expanded clones.

clone_size,v_call,j_call,d_call,cdr3_nt,cdr3_aa
NA,TRBV19,TRBJ2-1,TRBD2,TGTGCCAGTACCCAGGGAGGGTCGGGCAATGAGCAGTTCTTC,CASTQGGSGNEQFF
NA,TRBV11-2,TRBJ2-7,NA,TGTGCCAGCAGCTTAGTTGAGCGCTACGAGCAGTACTTC,CASSLVERYEQYF
NA,TRBV19,TRBJ1-1,NA,TGTGCCGGTGGGGTCGCGGGAGACACTGAAGCTTTCTTT,CAGGVAGDTEAFF
NA,TRBV29-1,TRBJ1-3,TRBD1,TGCAGCGTCGGACAGGGCGTTAACACCATATATTTT,CSVGQGVNTIYF
NA,TRBV18,TRBJ1-6,TRBD1,TGTGCCAGCTCACCACTATCAGGGGGATCCTATAATTCACCCCTCCACTTT,CASSPLSGGSYNSPLHF
NA,TRBV7-2,TRBJ2-5,NA,TGTGCCAGCAGCCGGACCACCGGCGAGACCCAGTACTTC,CASSRTTGETQYF
NA,TRBV7-8,TRBJ1-3,NA,TGTGCCAGCAGCCGGGAACCCCCAGGGGCCCCAAACACCATATATTTT,CASSREPPGAPNTIYF
NA,TRBV2,TRBJ2-1,NA,TGTGCCAGCAGTACCACCGAAGGGGTTGCTGAGCAGTTCTTC,CASSTTEGVAEQFF
NA,TRBV10-3,TRBJ1-5,NA,TGTGCCATCAGTGAGAGGGACGATCAGCCCCAGCATTTT,CAISERDDQPQHF
once,TRBV6-6,TRBJ2-3,TRBD2,TGTGCCAGCAGTCATCTAGCGGGGGGTTCGGGTAGCACAGATACGCAGTATTTT,CASSHLAGGSGSTDTQYF
NA,TRBV6-1,TRBJ2-1,NA,TGTGCCAGCAGTGAATTCGCACAGGTCCCTACCTACAATGAGCAGTTCTTC,CASSEFAQVPTYNEQFF
NA,TRBV6-1,TRBJ1-5,TRBD1,TGTGCCAGCAGTGAAATGGGACAGGGGATTCAGCCCCAGCATTTT,CASSEMGQGIQPQHF
NA,TRBV27,TRBJ2-1,TRBD2,TGTGCCAGTGCCCTAGCGGCCTCCTACAATGAGCAGTTCTTC,CASALAASYNEQFF
NA,TRBV18,TRBJ1-1,NA,TGTGCCAGCTCACCACAAAAAGAGACTGAAGCTTTCTTT,CASSPQKETEAFF
NA,TRBV6-5,TRBJ1-4,NA,TGTGCCAGCATTCCCGGGGACCGGGCGCGGGAAAAACTGTTTTTT,CASIPGDRAREKLFF
NA,TRBV28,TRBJ1-3,NA,TGTGCCAGCAGTCGGGGACCCACTTCGGGAAACACCATATATTTT,CASSRGPTSGNTIYF
NA,TRBV2,TRBJ2-1,TRBD2,TGTGCCAGCAGTGACGAAAGCGGGGCCTACAATGAGCAGTTCTTC,CASSDESGAYNEQFF
NA,TRBV6-6,TRBJ1-6,TRBD1,TGTGCCAGCAGTTACGACAGGGTCGGTTCACCCCTCCACTTT,CASSYDRVGSPLHF
NA,TRBV18,TRBJ1-1,NA,TGTGCCAGCTCACCACCGAAGGGAATGAACACTGAAGCTTTCTTT,CASSPPKGMNTEAFF
NA,TRBV7-8,TRBJ1-3,NA,TGTGCCAGCAGCTTAGCAGGGGCTGGAAACACCATATATTTT,CASSLAGAGNTIYF
NA,TRBV11-2,TRBJ1-6,TRBD1,TGTGCCAGCAGCTCGAGGGGACAGAACTATAATTCACCCCTCCACTTT,CASSSRGQNYNSPLHF
once,TRBV4-1,TRBJ2-3,NA,TGCGCCAGCAGCCAACCAAGCACAGATACGCAGTATTTT,CASSQPSTDTQYF